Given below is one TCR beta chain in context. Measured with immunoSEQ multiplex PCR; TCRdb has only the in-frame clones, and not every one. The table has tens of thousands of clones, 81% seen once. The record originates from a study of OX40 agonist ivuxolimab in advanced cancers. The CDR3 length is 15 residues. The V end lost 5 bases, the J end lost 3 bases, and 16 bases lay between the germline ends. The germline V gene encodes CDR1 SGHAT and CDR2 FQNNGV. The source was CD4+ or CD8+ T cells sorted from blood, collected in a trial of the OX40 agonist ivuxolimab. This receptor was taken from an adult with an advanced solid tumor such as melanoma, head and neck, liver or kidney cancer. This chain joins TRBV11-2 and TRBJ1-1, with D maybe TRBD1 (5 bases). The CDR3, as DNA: TGTGCCAGCAGCCCCGGGCGGCGGGGGGACACTGAAGCTTTCTTT. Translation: CASSPGRRGDTEAFF.